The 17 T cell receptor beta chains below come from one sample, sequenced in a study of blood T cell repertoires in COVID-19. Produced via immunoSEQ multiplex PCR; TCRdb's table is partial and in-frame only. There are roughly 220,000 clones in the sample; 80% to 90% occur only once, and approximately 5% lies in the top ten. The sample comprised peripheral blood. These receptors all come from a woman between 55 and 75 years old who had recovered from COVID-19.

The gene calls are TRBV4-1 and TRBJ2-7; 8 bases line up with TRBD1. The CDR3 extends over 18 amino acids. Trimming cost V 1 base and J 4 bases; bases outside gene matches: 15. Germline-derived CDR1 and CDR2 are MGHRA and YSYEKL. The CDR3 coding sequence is TGCGCCAGCAGCCAAGTGACCCTCGGGACAGGCCACCGATACGAGCAGTACTTC. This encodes CASSQVTLGTGHRYEQYF.

This CDR3 reads CASSLDGTTGELFF. CDR3 nucleotide sequence: TGCGCCAGCAGCCTAGACGGGACTACCGGGGAGCTGTTTTTT. This sequence joins TRBV4-1 and TRBJ2-2; tentative D call: TRBD2 (6 bases). This CDR3 has 14 amino acids. CDR1 and CDR2 from the germline V gene are MGHRA and YSYEKL. The V gene lost 4 bases and the J gene lost 5 bases, with 11 bases spanning the gap.

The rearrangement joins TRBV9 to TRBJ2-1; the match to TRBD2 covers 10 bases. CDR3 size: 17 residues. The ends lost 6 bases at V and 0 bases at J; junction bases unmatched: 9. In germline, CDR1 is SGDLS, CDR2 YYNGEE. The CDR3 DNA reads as TGTGCCAGCACCTCAAGGAGCGGGGGGGTCTCCTACAATGAGCAGTTCTTC. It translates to CASTSRSGGVSYNEQFF.

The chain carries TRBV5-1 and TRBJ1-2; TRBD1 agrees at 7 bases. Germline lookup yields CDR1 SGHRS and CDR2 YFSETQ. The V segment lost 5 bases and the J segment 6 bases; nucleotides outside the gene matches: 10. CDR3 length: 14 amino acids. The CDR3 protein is CASSQEQGIDGYTF. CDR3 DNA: TGCGCCAGCAGTCAAGAACAGGGGATTGATGGCTACACCTTC.

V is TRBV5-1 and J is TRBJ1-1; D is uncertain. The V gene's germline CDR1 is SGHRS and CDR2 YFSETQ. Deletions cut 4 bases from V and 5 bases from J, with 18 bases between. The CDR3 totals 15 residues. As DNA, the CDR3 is TGCGCCAGCAGCCGCCCCGGGTCGCTGGGTACTGAAGCTTTCTTT. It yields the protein CASSRPGSLGTEAFF.

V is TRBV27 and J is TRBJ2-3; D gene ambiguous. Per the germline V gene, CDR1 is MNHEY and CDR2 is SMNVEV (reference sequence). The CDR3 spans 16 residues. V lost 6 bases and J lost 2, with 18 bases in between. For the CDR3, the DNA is TGTGCCAGCAGGGAGAATAGCATTTTATCCACAGATACGCAGTATTTT. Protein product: CASRENSILSTDTQYF.

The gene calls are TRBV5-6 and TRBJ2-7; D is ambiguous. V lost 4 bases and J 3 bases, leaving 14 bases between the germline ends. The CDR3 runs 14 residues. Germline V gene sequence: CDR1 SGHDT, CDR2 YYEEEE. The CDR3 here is CASSLKSVNYEQYF. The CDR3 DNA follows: TGTGCCAGCAGCCTCAAGTCGGTCAACTACGAGCAGTACTTC.

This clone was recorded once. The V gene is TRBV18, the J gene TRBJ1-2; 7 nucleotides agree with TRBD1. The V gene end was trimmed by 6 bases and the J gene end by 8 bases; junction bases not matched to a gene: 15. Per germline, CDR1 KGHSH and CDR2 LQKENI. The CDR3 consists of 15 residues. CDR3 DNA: TGTGCCAGCTCTCTCGGTCAGGGGGTGCGTGACGGCTACACCTTC. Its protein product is CASSLGQGVRDGYTF. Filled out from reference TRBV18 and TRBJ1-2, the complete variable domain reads NAGVMQNPRHLVRRRGQEARLRCSPMKGHSHVYWYRQLPEEGLKFMVYLQKENIIDESGMPKERFSAEFPKEGPSILRIQQVVRGDSAAYFCASSLGQGVRDGYTFGSGTRLTVV.

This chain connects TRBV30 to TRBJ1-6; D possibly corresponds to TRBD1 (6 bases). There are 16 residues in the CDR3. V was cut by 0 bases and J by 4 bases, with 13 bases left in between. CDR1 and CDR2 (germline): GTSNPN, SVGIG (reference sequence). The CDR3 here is CAWSVPRTAYNSPLHF. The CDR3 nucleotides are TGTGCCTGGAGTGTCCCAAGGACAGCTTATAATTCACCCCTCCACTTT.

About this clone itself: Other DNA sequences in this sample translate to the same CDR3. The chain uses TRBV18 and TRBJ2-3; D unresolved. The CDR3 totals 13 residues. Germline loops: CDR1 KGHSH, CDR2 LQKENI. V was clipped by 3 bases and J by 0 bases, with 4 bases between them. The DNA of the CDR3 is TGTGCCAGCTCACCTCCAAGCACAGATACGCAGTATTTT. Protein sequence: CASSPPSTDTQYF.

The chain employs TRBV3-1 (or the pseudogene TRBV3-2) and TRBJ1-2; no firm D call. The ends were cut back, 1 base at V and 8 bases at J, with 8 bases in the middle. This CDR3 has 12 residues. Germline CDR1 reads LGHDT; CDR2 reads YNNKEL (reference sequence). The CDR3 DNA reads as TGTGCCAGCAGCCAAGTGGGCGGGGGCTACACCTTC. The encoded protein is CASSQVGGGYTF.

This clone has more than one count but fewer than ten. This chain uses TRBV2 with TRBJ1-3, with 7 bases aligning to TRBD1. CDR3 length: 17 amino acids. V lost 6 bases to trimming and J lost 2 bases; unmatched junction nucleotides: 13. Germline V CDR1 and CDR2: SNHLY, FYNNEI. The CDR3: CASRYTRQGATGNTIYF. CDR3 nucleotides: TGTGCCAGCAGATACACTCGACAGGGAGCTACTGGAAACACCATATATTTT.

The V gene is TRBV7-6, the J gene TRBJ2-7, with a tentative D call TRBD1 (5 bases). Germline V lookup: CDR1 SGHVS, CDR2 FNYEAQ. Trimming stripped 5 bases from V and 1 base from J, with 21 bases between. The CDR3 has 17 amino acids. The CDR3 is CASSLQIDSEGSYEQYF. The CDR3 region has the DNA TGTGCCAGCAGCCTACAAATCGACAGCGAAGGATCCTACGAGCAGTACTTC.

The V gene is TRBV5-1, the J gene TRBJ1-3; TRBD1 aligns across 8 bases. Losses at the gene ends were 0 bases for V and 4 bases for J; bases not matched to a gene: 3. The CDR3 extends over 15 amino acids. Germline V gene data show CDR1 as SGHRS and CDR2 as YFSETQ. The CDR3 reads CASSLGQGNGNTIYF. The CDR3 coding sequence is TGCGCCAGCAGCTTGGGACAGGGGAACGGAAACACCATATATTTT.

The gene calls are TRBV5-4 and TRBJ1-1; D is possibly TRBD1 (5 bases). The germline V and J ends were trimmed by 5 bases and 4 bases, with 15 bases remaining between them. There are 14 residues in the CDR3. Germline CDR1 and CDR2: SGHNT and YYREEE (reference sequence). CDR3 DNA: TGTGCCAGCAGAGCTAGTTGGGGGGGCACTGAAGCTTTCTTT. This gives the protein CASRASWGGTEAFF.

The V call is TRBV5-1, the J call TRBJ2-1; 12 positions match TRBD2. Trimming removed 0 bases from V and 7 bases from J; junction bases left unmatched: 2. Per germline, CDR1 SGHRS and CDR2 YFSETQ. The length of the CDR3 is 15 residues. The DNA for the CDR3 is TGCGCCAGCAGCTTGGTAGGGACTAGCGGGAATGAGCAGTTCTTC. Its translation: CASSLVGTSGNEQFF.

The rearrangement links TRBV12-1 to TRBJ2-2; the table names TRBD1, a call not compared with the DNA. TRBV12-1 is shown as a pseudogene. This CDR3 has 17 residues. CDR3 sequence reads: CARPGAPTGTNTGELFF. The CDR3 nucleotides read TGTGCCAGACCGGGTGCCCCTACAGGAACGAACACCGGGGAGCTGTTTTTT.